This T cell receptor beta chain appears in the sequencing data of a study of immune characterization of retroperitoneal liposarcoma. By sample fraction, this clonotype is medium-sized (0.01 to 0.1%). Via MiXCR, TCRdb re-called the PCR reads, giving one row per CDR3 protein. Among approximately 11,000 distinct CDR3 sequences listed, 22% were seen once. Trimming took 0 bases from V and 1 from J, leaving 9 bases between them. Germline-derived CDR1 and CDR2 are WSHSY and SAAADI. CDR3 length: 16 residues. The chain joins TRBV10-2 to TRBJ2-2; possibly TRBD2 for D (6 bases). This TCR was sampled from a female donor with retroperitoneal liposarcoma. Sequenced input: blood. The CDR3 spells CASSESGSGNTGELFF. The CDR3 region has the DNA TGCGCCAGCAGTGAGTCGGGTAGCGGGAACACCGGGGAGCTGTTTTTT.